The following is a T cell receptor (beta chain) sequence with its context. These data are taken from a study of blood T cell repertoires in COVID-19. About the study: From the United States, Italy and Spain came samples of acute and convalescent COVID-19.

In the authors' workflow: Scientists estimated how many nucleated cells there were by amplifying reference gene primers. Measured with immunoSEQ multiplex PCR; TCRdb has only the in-frame clones, and not every one. The V and J calls and the clone size are those of that table, but D and trimming were determined from the DNA. This table has 90,000 to 120,000 clones, over 60% appearing once. The germline CDR1 and CDR2 sequences are SGHRS and YFSETQ. V shed 0 bases and J shed 4 bases, with 10 bases lying between them. The CDR3 is 15 residues long. The receptor was isolated from a man between 65 and 85 years old with acute or convalescent COVID-19. The specimen sequenced was peripheral blood. The chain links TRBV5-1 to TRBJ2-2; D not resolved. The CDR3 nucleotides read TGCGCCAGCAGCTTGGTTCAGGCGAGCACCGGGGAGCTGTTTTTT. As protein: CASSLVQASTGELFF.